A selection of T cell receptor beta chains follows, all from one sample in a study of T cells after yellow fever vaccination. TCRdb itself ran the 5' RACE reads through MiXCR, one entry per CDR3 protein. The sample lists 250,000 or so distinct CDR3 sequences; roughly 6.3% were seen once. This material consisted of CD4+ T cells sorted from PBMCs, taken on the day of the yellow fever booster vaccination. Every receptor here comes from a man aged 30 to 45 who received the YFV17D yellow fever vaccine. Each CDR3 is given with its conserved first and last residue. D genes are given only for firm matches. Expanded clones get a size class; other rows say once, few or many, or leave the size out.

V	D	size	J	CDR3	DNA
TRBV4-3	-	many	TRBJ2-6	CASSQAYGGGSGANVLTF	TGCGCCAGCAGCCAAGCGTACGGTGGTGGCTCTGGGGCCAACGTCCTGACTTTC
TRBV5-1	-	many	TRBJ2-3	CASSYQGRDTQYF	TGCGCCAGCAGCTACCAGGGTCGCGATACGCAGTATTTT
TRBV24-1	-	few	TRBJ2-3	CATSGNRETDTQYF	TGTGCCACCAGTGGGAACCGGGAAACAGATACGCAGTATTTT
TRBV20-1	TRBD1	few	TRBJ2-1	CSARVGTGQVYNEQFF	TGCAGTGCTAGAGTCGGGACGGGACAGGTTTACAATGAGCAGTTCTTC
TRBV29-1	-	-	TRBJ2-7	CSVEATKRGEQYF	TGCAGCGTTGAGGCAACAAAAAGGGGCGAGCAGTACTTC
TRBV5-4	TRBD2	many	TRBJ2-5	CASRGGGTIQETQYF	TGTGCCAGCCGCGGGGGGGGCACCATCCAAGAGACCCAGTACTTC
TRBV19	-	many	TRBJ2-7	CASSWTAGTYEQYF	TGTGCCAGTAGCTGGACAGCCGGGACCTACGAGCAGTACTTC
TRBV20-1	-	many	TRBJ2-4	CSAREGYVDIQYF	TGCAGTGCTAGGGAAGGGTACGTCGACATTCAGTACTTC
TRBV24-1	-	many	TRBJ1-1	CATSGTPNTEAFF	TGTGCCACCAGCGGGACACCGAACACTGAAGCTTTCTTT
TRBV7-9	-	many	TRBJ1-2	CASSSGRGGYTF	TGTGCCAGCAGTAGCGGGAGAGGTGGCTACACCTTC
TRBV10-3	-	many	TRBJ1-5	CAISVEGGNQPQHF	TGTGCCATCAGTGTGGAGGGAGGCAATCAGCCCCAGCATTTT
TRBV7-8	TRBD1	many	TRBJ1-2	CASSQPARPGGNGYTF	TGTGCCAGCAGCCAACCCGCCAGGCCAGGGGGCAATGGCTACACCTTC
TRBV7-8	-	few	TRBJ2-5	CASSKRPGTTQETQYF	TGTGCCAGCAGCAAGCGACCCGGGACAACCCAAGAGACCCAGTACTTC
TRBV19	TRBD1	many	TRBJ2-1	CASSPGGFYNEQFF	TGTGCCAGTAGTCCAGGGGGCTTCTACAATGAGCAGTTCTTC
TRBV5-1	-	-	TRBJ2-3	CASSSLTSRGDTQYF	TGCGCCAGCAGCTCACTCACTAGTAGGGGAGATACGCAGTATTTT
TRBV30	-	-	TRBJ2-3	CAWRRGGSRLDTQYF	TGTGCCTGGCGACGAGGTGGTAGCAGATTAGATACGCAGTATTTT
TRBV6-5	-	-	TRBJ2-1	CASSISGHLYNEQFF	TGTGCCAGCAGTATATCAGGGCACCTATATAATGAGCAGTTCTTC
TRBV2	-	many	TRBJ2-7	CASLNLASTYEQYF	TGTGCCAGCTTAAATTTGGCTAGCACCTACGAGCAGTACTTC
TRBV20-1	-	-	TRBJ2-4	CSARVASRNIQYF	TGCAGTGCTAGAGTTGCTAGTAGAAACATTCAGTACTTC
TRBV15	TRBD1	few	TRBJ2-7	CATSRDRENGEQYF	TGTGCCACCAGCCGGGACAGGGAAAATGGCGAGCAGTACTTC
TRBV6-1	TRBD1	few	TRBJ2-1	CASTETYRQGARNEQFF	TGTGCCAGCACCGAAACCTACAGACAGGGGGCCCGGAATGAGCAGTTCTTC
TRBV20-1	-	-	TRBJ2-7	CSPHVMNEQYF	TGCAGTCCTCACGTTATGAATGAGCAGTACTTC
TRBV18	-	many	TRBJ1-3	CASSTNSDSSGNTIYF	TGTGCCAGCTCAACCAACAGCGATAGCTCTGGAAACACCATATATTTT
TRBV3-1	-	-	TRBJ2-1	CASSQSPLLLSDEQFF	TGTGCCAGCAGCCAAAGCCCCCTTTTATTGAGCGATGAGCAGTTCTTC
TRBV15	TRBD2	few	TRBJ2-3	CATGPSRGGDTQYF	TGTGCCACCGGTCCTTCGCGGGGGGGGGATACGCAGTATTTT
TRBV20-1	TRBD2	-	TRBJ2-1	CSAENGTSALF	TGCAGTGCTGAGAACGGGACTAGCGCGCTCTTC
TRBV12-1	-	few	TRBJ2-2	CASSFHRGEVAGLNTGELFF	TGTGCCAGCAGCTTTCATCGAGGGGAAGTAGCGGGACTGAACACCGGGGAGCTGTTTTTT
TRBV20-1	-	-	TRBJ2-3	CSATYRETDTQYF	TGCAGTGCTACCTACAGGGAAACAGATACGCAGTATTTT
TRBV10-2	-	few	TRBJ2-2	CASKGGENTGELFF	TGCGCCAGCAAGGGTGGGGAAAACACCGGGGAGCTGTTTTTT
TRBV4-1	-	-	TRBJ2-3	CASSLRDPDTQYF	TGCGCCAGCAGCCTCAGAGATCCAGATACGCAGTATTTT
TRBV20-1	-	-	TRBJ2-2	CSTPSAELTGELFF	TGCAGTACCCCCTCGGCGGAACTCACCGGGGAGCTGTTTTTT
TRBV29-1	-	many	TRBJ2-2	CSVGETNTGELFF	TGCAGCGTTGGAGAAACCAACACCGGGGAGCTGTTTTTT
TRBV12-3/TRBV12-4	-	many	TRBJ2-7	CASTPRGASYEQYF	TGTGCCAGCACCCCTCGGGGGGCTTCCTACGAGCAGTACTTC
TRBV7-2	TRBD2	few	TRBJ2-2	CASSRLAGATGELFF	TGTGCCAGCAGCAGACTAGCGGGAGCCACCGGGGAGCTGTTTTTT
TRBV7-9	-	-	TRBJ2-7	CASRSTGANYEQYF	TGTGCCAGCAGATCTACCGGGGCAAACTACGAGCAGTACTTC
TRBV20-1	TRBD2	few	TRBJ2-2	CSAMGLAGSNTGELFF	TGCAGTGCTATGGGACTAGCGGGGTCGAACACCGGGGAGCTGTTTTTT
TRBV7-3	TRBD2	many	TRBJ2-2	CASSRLAGVGTGELFF	TGTGCCAGCAGCAGATTAGCGGGAGTGGGGACCGGGGAGCTGTTTTTT
TRBV7-2	TRBD2	few	TRBJ2-2	CASSLRGLASAGELFF	TGTGCCAGCAGCTTAAGGGGACTAGCTTCCGCCGGGGAGCTGTTTTTT
TRBV4-3	TRBD1	few	TRBJ1-2	CASSQDLGTVFNGYTF	TGCGCCAGCAGCCAAGATCTCGGGACAGTATTTAATGGCTACACCTTC
TRBV7-2	TRBD1	many	TRBJ1-2	CASSFTGQGFGGYGYTF	TGTGCCAGCAGCTTCACCGGACAGGGCTTTGGTGGCTATGGCTACACCTTC
TRBV20-1	-	many	TRBJ2-1	CSARAGAGTGLYNEQFF	TGCAGTGCTCGCGCAGGGGCGGGTACGGGATTGTACAATGAGCAGTTCTTC
TRBV7-9	-	-	TRBJ2-1	CASSFGARPRDNEQFF	TGTGCCAGCAGTTTTGGGGCGCGGCCGCGAGACAATGAGCAGTTCTTC
TRBV5-1	TRBD2	few	TRBJ2-3	CASTLARSTDTQYF	TGCGCCAGCACACTAGCGCGAAGCACAGATACGCAGTATTTT
TRBV7-8	TRBD1	-	TRBJ1-1	CASSPYRGNTEAFF	TGTGCCAGCAGCCCGTACAGGGGAAACACTGAAGCTTTCTTT
TRBV3-1	-	-	TRBJ2-7	CASSQAGLPTYEQYF	TGTGCCAGCAGCCAAGCAGGGCTGCCTACCTACGAGCAGTACTTC
TRBV24-1	-	many	TRBJ2-5	CATSDRKLASRETQYF	TGTGCCACCAGTGACCGGAAACTTGCCTCGAGGGAGACCCAGTACTTC
TRBV6-1	-	few	TRBJ1-5	CASSEAPTGPQPQHF	TGTGCCAGCAGTGAAGCCCCGACAGGTCCTCAGCCCCAGCATTTT
TRBV3-1	-	many	TRBJ1-5	CASSQDPAGNQPQHF	TGTGCCAGCAGCCAAGATCCGGCAGGCAATCAGCCCCAGCATTTT
TRBV20-1	-	many	TRBJ1-3	CSARSNSGNTIYF	TGCAGTGCTAGGTCTAACTCTGGAAACACCATATATTTT
TRBV12-3/TRBV12-4	-	few	TRBJ2-5	CASTQGGFQETQYF	TGTGCCAGCACCCAGGGGGGGTTTCAAGAGACCCAGTACTTC
TRBV24-1	-	many	TRBJ2-2	CATSDPRWGGELFF	TGTGCCACCAGTGATCCCAGGTGGGGCGGGGAGCTGTTTTTT
TRBV5-1	-	many	TRBJ2-7	CASSLGRAGSYEQYF	TGCGCCAGCAGCTTGGGCCGGGCAGGTTCCTACGAGCAGTACTTC
TRBV12-5	-	-	TRBJ1-5	CASGLGSSGQPQHF	TGTGCTAGTGGTTTAGGGTCCTCCGGTCAGCCCCAGCATTTT
TRBV15	-	few	TRBJ1-1	CATSKRNTEAFF	TGTGCCACCAGCAAGCGGAACACTGAAGCTTTCTTT
TRBV20-1	-	many	TRBJ2-7	CSTSRGAYEQYF	TGCAGTACTTCACGCGGGGCCTACGAGCAGTACTTC